This passage covers 23 T cell receptor beta chains from one sample sequenced in a study of cytomegalovirus exposure and HLA in healthy donors. This PCR relied on a set of 60 Vbeta primers and 13 Jbeta primers. Data came from immunoSEQ multiplex PCR; TCRdb stores just in-frame clones and leaves some out. The sample has about 63,000 clones; roughly 77% are singletons. Sample: PBMCs. The receptors originated from a woman between 40 and 55 years old in good health and CMV-seropositive.

This clone has just one count. CDR3 nucleotide sequence: TGTGCCAGCTCACCAGGGCCTAGCGGGGGGAGCACAGATACGCAGTATTTT. Residues: CASSPGPSGGSTDTQYF. The chain uses TRBV18 and TRBJ2-3; 11 nucleotides match TRBD2. This CDR3 spans 17 amino acids. Trimming removed 2 bases from V and 0 bases from J; junction bases left unmatched: 4. From germline, CDR1 is KGHSH and CDR2 LQKENI. Complete variable domain (other parts from reference TRBV18 and TRBJ2-3): NAGVMQNPRHLVRRRGQEARLRCSPMKGHSHVYWYRQLPEEGLKFMVYLQKENIIDESGMPKERFSAEFPKEGPSILRIQQVVRGDSAAYFCASSPGPSGGSTDTQYFGPGTRLTVL.

This clone showed up just a few times. This chain uses TRBV14 with TRBJ1-1; a possible D gene is TRBD1 (5 bases). V shed 4 bases and J shed 1 base, with 19 bases lying between them. Germline V gene sequence: CDR1 SGHDN, CDR2 FVKESK. The CDR3 has 17 amino acids. The chain's CDR3 is CASSPLGQGKGNTEAFF. The CDR3 DNA reads TGTGCCAGCAGCCCATTGGGGCAGGGTAAGGGGAACACTGAAGCTTTCTTT.

This rearrangement joins TRBV5-4 to TRBJ2-7, with D possibly being TRBD1 (5 bases). CDR1 SGHNT and CDR2 YYREEE come from the germline V gene (reference sequence). The V gene lost 1 base and the J gene lost 6 bases, with 11 bases spanning the gap. The CDR3 extends over 13 amino acids. The CDR3 DNA follows: TGTGCCAGCAGCTTGTCAGGCAGGGTCGAGCAGTACTTC. Translation gives CASSLSGRVEQYF.

Only a few counts were recorded for this clone. This chain uses TRBV7-2 with TRBJ1-1, with 7 bases lining up with TRBD1. Trimming cost V 5 bases and J 8 bases; bases outside gene matches: 8. CDR3 length equals 13 residues. Germline CDR1 reads SGHTA; CDR2 reads FQGNSA. The CDR3 is CASSRLGDSEAFF. The CDR3 DNA reads as TGTGCCAGCAGCCGACTCGGGGACAGCGAAGCTTTCTTT.

The rearrangement links TRBV11-2 to TRBJ1-4, with 7 bases aligning to TRBD1. The CDR3 runs to 17 residues. V gave up 0 bases and J gave up 7 bases; unmatched junction bases: 11. Per the germline V gene, CDR1 is SGHAT and CDR2 is FQNNGV. CDR3 region: CASSLDRVGGRGEKLFF. For the CDR3, the DNA is TGTGCCAGCAGCTTAGATCGGGTAGGGGGCAGAGGTGAAAAACTGTTTTTT. The full variable domain, its missing parts supplied by reference TRBV11-2 and TRBJ1-4, is EAGVAQSPRYKIIEKRQSVAFWCNPISGHATLYWYQQILGQGPKLLIQFQNNGVVDDSQLPKDRFSAERLKGVDSTLKIQPAKLEDSAVYLCASSLDRVGGRGEKLFFGSGTQLSVL.

This clone was seen a handful of times. The chain recombines TRBV6-1 with TRBJ2-3; D may be TRBD1 (5 bases). The CDR3 runs to 13 residues. Deletions cut 8 bases from V and 3 bases from J, with 12 bases between. Germline values: CDR1 MNHNS, CDR2 SASEGT. The CDR3 is CASGRAITDTQYF. CDR3 coding DNA: TGTGCCAGCGGCAGGGCAATTACAGATACGCAGTATTTT.

The table lists this clone with a few counts. CDR3 region: CSIVAGGNWEQFF. The CDR3 DNA sequence: TGCAGCATTGTAGCGGGGGGGAATTGGGAGCAGTTCTTC. The chain employs TRBV29-1 and TRBJ2-1; 11 bases map to TRBD2. Germline CDR1 is SQVTM and CDR2 is ANQGSEA. The CDR3 extends over 13 amino acids. Germline trimming cut 8 bases from V and 10 bases from J; bases unmatched to any gene: 10.

J is TRBJ1-6 and V is TRBV6-5; 8 positions match TRBD1. Losses at the gene ends were 2 bases for V and 7 bases for J; bases not matched to a gene: 7. Germline V gene lookup returns CDR1 MNHEY and CDR2 SVGAGI. CDR3 length equals 16 residues. This CDR3 reads CASSYRGQGGNSPLHF. CDR3 nucleotides: TGTGCCAGCAGTTACCGAGGACAGGGAGGGAATTCACCCCTCCACTTT.

J is TRBJ2-1 and V is TRBV11-3, with D perhaps TRBD1 (6 bases). The CDR3 totals 13 residues. The germline gives CDR1 SGHNT, CDR2 YENEEA. Trimming stripped 4 bases from V and 4 bases from J, with 8 bases between. The CDR3 coding sequence is TGTGCCAGCAGCTATGGACAGTACAATGAGCAGTTCTTC. It codes for CASSYGQYNEQFF. The complete variable domain, with remaining parts taken from reference TRBV11-3 and TRBJ2-1, reads EAGVVQSPRYKIIEKKQPVAFWCNPISGHNTLYWYLQNLGQGPELLIRYENEEAVDDSQLPKDRFSAERLKGVDSTLKIQPAELGDSAVYLCASSYGQYNEQFFGPGTRLTVL.

V usage is TRBV9 and J usage is TRBJ2-2; maybe TRBD2 (6 bases). The CDR3 covers 17 residues. CDR1 and CDR2 from the germline V gene are SGDLS and YYNGEE. V gave up 4 bases and J gave up 5 bases, with 21 bases separating them. The CDR3 loop reads CASSIRAGQGLTGELFF. CDR3 nucleotides: TGTGCCAGCAGCATAAGGGCGGGGCAGGGCTTAACCGGGGAGCTGTTTTTT.

The CDR3 reads CASTPGTSGGGEQFF. The CDR3 nucleotides are TGCGCCAGCACCCCGGGGACTAGCGGGGGAGGGGAGCAGTTCTTC. The chain joins TRBV5-1 to TRBJ2-1; TRBD2 agrees at 14 bases. The V gene's germline CDR1 is SGHRS and CDR2 YFSETQ. Trimming removed 6 bases from V and 10 bases from J; junction bases left unmatched: 9. The CDR3 contains 15 residues.

This clone has just a few counts. This chain links TRBV18 with TRBJ2-7, with TRBD1 identical over 8 bases. The CDR3 covers 16 residues. V lost 2 bases to trimming and J lost 2 bases; unmatched junction nucleotides: 8. Germline-derived CDR1 and CDR2 are KGHSH and LQKENI. The CDR3 loop is CASSPIATGATYEQYF. Here the CDR3 DNA reads TGTGCCAGCTCACCAATTGCGACAGGGGCCACCTACGAGCAGTACTTC.

The chain couples TRBV5-1 to TRBJ1-1, with D perhaps matching TRBD1 (5 bases). V was cut by 3 bases and J by 1 base, with 13 bases left in between. CDR3 length: 15 residues. Germline V CDR1 and CDR2: SGHRS, YFSETQ. The CDR3 bases are TGCGCCAGCAGCTCGGACCCTCAGGGGAACACTGAAGCTTTCTTT. Its translation: CASSSDPQGNTEAFF.

The chain links TRBV6-6 to TRBJ2-7; maybe TRBD2 (6 bases). The CDR3 has 16 residues. The germline CDR1 and CDR2 sequences are MNHNY and SVGAGI (reference sequence). The V end lost 4 bases, the J end lost 0 bases, and 16 bases lay between the germline ends. CDR3 coding DNA: TGTGCCAGCAGTTTAGCCCTTAGCGGAAGCTCCTACGAGCAGTACTTC. It codes for CASSLALSGSSYEQYF.

V is TRBV5-1 and J is TRBJ1-3; TRBD1 might be the D (5 bases). The CDR3 covers 16 residues. V lost 5 bases and J 3 bases, leaving 18 bases between the germline ends. From germline, CDR1 is SGHRS and CDR2 YFSETQ. In DNA, the CDR3 is TGCGCCAGCAGGGGGCGGCCTCGTGCTTATGGAAACACCATATATTTT. Translation gives CASRGRPRAYGNTIYF.

CDR3 coding DNA: TGCGCCAGCAGCCAGGGACTAGCGGGGTCCTTTAGCACAGATACGCAGTATTTT. Residues: CASSQGLAGSFSTDTQYF. This chain uses TRBV4-3 with TRBJ2-3, with TRBD2 matching over 13 bases. Per the germline V gene, CDR1 is LGHNA and CDR2 is YSLEER. The CDR3 length is 18 residues. The V gene end was trimmed by 3 bases and the J gene end by 0 bases; junction bases not matched to a gene: 6.

V and J are TRBV11-3 and TRBJ2-1; TRBD2 matches 8 bases. J lost 2 bases, V lost 1 base, and 1 base had no gene match. The CDR3 loop spans 15 amino acids. Germline CDR1 reads SGHNT; CDR2 reads YENEEA. CDR3 DNA sequence: TGTGCCAGCAGCTTAGCGGGGGGGACCTACAATGAGCAGTTCTTC. The encoded protein is CASSLAGGTYNEQFF. The full variable domain, completed using reference TRBV11-3 and TRBJ2-1, is EAGVVQSPRYKIIEKKQPVAFWCNPISGHNTLYWYLQNLGQGPELLIRYENEEAVDDSQLPKDRFSAERLKGVDSTLKIQPAELGDSAVYLCASSLAGGTYNEQFFGPGTRLTVL.

V and J are TRBV27 and TRBJ1-6; no clear D. The CDR3 totals 13 residues. CDR1 is MNHEY and CDR2 is SMNVEV in the germline V gene (reference sequence). Trimming cost V 4 bases and J 7 bases, with 8 bases left between them. CDR3 amino acids: CASSWEENSPLHF. The CDR3 DNA reads as TGTGCCAGCAGTTGGGAGGAAAATTCACCCCTCCACTTT.

V gene TRBV19 combines with J gene TRBJ1-5; a weak D match, TRBD1 (5 bases). From germline, CDR1 is LNHDA and CDR2 SQIVND (reference sequence). V shed 6 bases and J shed 4 bases, with 16 bases lying between them. This CDR3 has 15 amino acids. In nucleotides, the CDR3 is TGTGCCAGTAGCGATCAGGGACTTACAAATCAGCCCCAGCATTTT. Translation: CASSDQGLTNQPQHF.

The rearrangement joins TRBV5-8 to TRBJ2-7; D unresolved. Trimming pared 0 bases from V and 2 bases from J, leaving 15 bases between. Looked up from germline, CDR1 is SGHTS and CDR2 is YDEGEE. The CDR3 spans 16 residues. CDR3 amino acids: CASSLVRGKNAYEQYF. CDR3 bases: TGTGCCAGCAGCTTGGTAAGAGGAAAAAATGCCTACGAGCAGTACTTC.

Points on this clone: Mismatch with germline at one junction end may stem from a read error. The rearrangement joins TRBV7-9 to TRBJ1-6; unclear D gene. Germline V gene data show CDR1 as SEHNR and CDR2 as FQNEAQ (reference sequence). The CDR3 loop spans 12 amino acids. The CDR3 is CSSSEYNSPLHF. DNA for the CDR3: TGTTCCAGCTCGGAGTATAATTCACCCCTCCACTTT.

The chain joins TRBV18 to TRBJ1-2, with D hard to call. The CDR3 has 13 residues. The V end lost 3 bases, the J end lost 0 bases, and 5 bases lay between the germline ends. Germline CDR1 reads KGHSH; CDR2 reads LQKENI. The CDR3 nucleotides are TGTGCCAGCTCACCCCCGGCTAACTATGGCTACACCTTC. This encodes CASSPPANYGYTF.

The chain carries TRBV7-9 and TRBJ2-2; D is unclear. Germline V lookup: CDR1 SEHNR, CDR2 FQNEAQ (reference sequence). V lost 7 bases, J lost 5 bases, and 14 bases lay in between. CDR3 length equals 14 residues. This CDR3 reads CASTLLSETGELFF. As DNA, the CDR3 is TGTGCCAGCACCCTTCTTTCGGAGACCGGGGAGCTGTTTTTT.